There are a few counts of the clone carrying this T cell receptor beta chain. Its antigen remains unknown. This record belongs to a study of a mutant IDH1 vaccine in newly diagnosed glioma. Study-wide background: Vaccines were first given 4-6 weeks after radiotherapy alone, or with temozolomide cycles. Sex among treated patients split about 62% male, roughly 40% female; mean age was roughly 40 years. Most had both radiotherapy and temozolomide beforehand; others had only one. Findings of the study overall: Induction of immune responses by the vaccine occurred in about 95% of patients.

V lost 0 bases and J 0 bases, leaving 9 bases between the germline ends. Per germline, CDR1 SGDLS and CDR2 YYNGEE. The CDR3 has 15 residues. This table comes from immunoSEQ multiplex PCR, and its TCRdb copy is limited to in-frame clones, with some not included. The table lists over 30,000 clones, roughly four fifths of them singletons. Indicated time point: week 5, during vaccination. The study gave 300 ug of mutant IDH1 20-mer peptide per vaccine dose, with topical imiquimod. Sequenced material: PBMCs, taken from a glioma patient whose treatment included an IDH1 peptide vaccine. The rearrangement joins TRBV9 to TRBJ1-1; D remains ambiguous. The source is a man aged 30 to 39 with glioma. The CDR3: CASSVGMGLNTEAFF. DNA of the CDR3: TGTGCCAGCAGCGTAGGGATGGGCTTGAACACTGAAGCTTTCTTT.